This T cell receptor beta chain was recorded in a study of T cells after yellow fever vaccination (dated by TCRdb to about 2019). General notes on the study: The SMART-Seq v4 Ultra Low Input RNA kit was used to prepare libraries from fractions with low cell numbers. To track T-cell clones before and after primary and booster YFV17D yellow fever vaccination, bulk TCR alpha and beta repertoires were sequenced longitudinally. Two healthy male donors, one aged 18 to 29 and one aged 30 to 40 years, made up the cohort. Blood samples were taken at several timepoints before and after primary and secondary immunization, and bulk PBMC replicates and cell subsets were isolated.

What the treatment or condition label conveys for this sample: live attenuated yellow fever vaccine strain. At each blood-draw timepoint, two biological replicates of bulk PBMCs were collected. A standard Ficoll-Paque protocol was used to isolate PBMCs from peripheral blood. TriZol was used to extract RNA from bulk PBMCs, from CD4 and CD8 fractions, and from dextramer-positive and dextramer-negative fractions. Paper-wide results and their limitations: Compared with the primary T-cell response, the secondary T-cell response was weaker but faster, peaking on day 5 rather than day 15. Most clones expanded after primary vaccination were re-detected after the booster (about 95% of CD4 and approximately 88% of CD8), suggesting broad memory maintenance. Computational filtering was needed because FACS-sorted repertoires could contain abundant contaminating clonotypes from the bulk population. A small fraction of clonotypes showed up in both the CD4 and CD8 compartments, probably as a result of convergent recombination. The study included only two donors, which limits how far the findings can be generalized.

TCR cDNA was synthesized by 5'RACE template switching, which introduced a universal primer site and unique molecular identifiers. Priming of cDNA synthesis was performed from both the TCR alpha and TCR beta constant segments. Library amplification involved two PCR steps, and the second step added sample barcodes and sequencing adapters. Sequencing of libraries was performed on Illumina HiSeq 2500 (2x100 bp) or NovaSeq (2x150 bp). As for the original processing: MIGEC was used to demultiplex reads and collapse the reads into UMI consensus sequences, and MiXCR was used for V(D)J alignment. Using edgeR on replicate PBMC samples, clonotypes were called vaccine-responding if FDR was below 0.01 and the log2 fold change was above 5 up to day 15. Each bulk clonotype received a CD4 or CD8 identity based on whether the sequenced CD4 or CD8 repertoire contained that clonotype at higher abundance. TCRdb reprocessing: public reads trimmed at Q25 with fastp, clones called with MiXCR, in-frame beta chains kept. Duplicate CDR3 protein sequences are folded into a single record with the most common DNA and genes. The authors' filters were not applied to this entry. The sample table holds some 600,000 distinct CDR3 sequences, of which 17% were seen once. The ten largest account for around a sixth of the sample.

CDR1 is given as MNHNY and CDR2 as SVGAGI, both from the germline V gene (reference sequence). Compared with germline, V lacks 2 bases and J lacks 12 bases; bases without a gene match: 6. The cysteine opens and the phenylalanine closes a CDR3 of 12 amino acids. The retained sequence is limited to the CDR3, 36 bases, with the frame set at the first base. This clonotype was counted only a few times. Its target antigen remains unknown. Base qualities are not recorded, but no much larger clone differs from it by a single base. Sequencing used PBMCs, obtained 4 to 6 days after the first yellow fever vaccination. The clonotype was recovered from a man aged 18 to 35 who received the YFV17D yellow fever vaccine. The chain employs TRBV6-6 and TRBJ2-7, with 8 middle bases fitting TRBD1. The nucleotide sequence reads as follows: TGTGCCAGCAGTTACCCGGACAGGGAGGCGTACTTC. This gives the protein CASSYPDREAYF.